One sample yielded the 29 T cell receptor beta chains listed below, sequenced in a study of T-cell reconstitution after alpha-beta-depleted transplantation in children. A library of TCRbeta sequences, prepared with unique molecular identifiers, was generated. TCRdb re-analysed the PCR reads in MiXCR, keeping a single row per CDR3 protein. This sample has 500,000 to 650,000 distinct CDR3 sequences, with about an eighth found just once. The sample was PBMCs, mostly from graft donor cells, taken 180 days after TCRalphabeta/CD19-depleted stem cell transplant. The receptors were sampled from a female patient aged 2 to 10 who had a stem cell transplant for aplastic anemia, so the T cells may come from the graft donor.

The chain joins TRBV9 to TRBJ1-1; TRBD1 is a possible D gene (5 bases). The CDR3 sequence is 14 residues long. V was cut by 3 bases and J by 0 bases, with 9 bases left in between. From germline, CDR1 is SGDLS and CDR2 YYNGEE. For the CDR3, the DNA is TGTGCCAGCAGCGCAACCAGGGTGAACACTGAAGCTTTCTTT. As protein: CASSATRVNTEAFF.

This clonotype was counted ten times or more. The chain employs TRBV11-2 and TRBJ2-1; no clear D gene. The V end was cut by 4 bases, the J end by 10 bases, with 5 bases between. Germline-derived CDR1 and CDR2 are SGHAT and FQNNGV. The CDR3 runs to 10 residues. The chain's CDR3 is CASSSLEQFF. The CDR3 bases are TGTGCCAGCAGCTCGCTGGAGCAGTTCTTC.

This clonotype was seen a handful of times. This chain links TRBV5-1 with TRBJ2-5; D is unclear. Per the germline V gene, CDR1 is SGHRS and CDR2 is YFSETQ. The CDR3 loop spans 17 amino acids. V was shortened by 2 bases and J by 2 bases, with 19 bases between the two germline ends. The CDR3 coding sequence is TGCGCCAGCAGCTTACATCTAATGCAGGCAGGTCAAGAGACCCAGTACTTC. It encodes CASSLHLMQAGQETQYF.

This clonotype has a count of ten or more. The V and J genes are TRBV28 and TRBJ2-4, with D possibly matching TRBD2 (5 bases). Trimming left V 3 bases short and J 0 bases short, with 9 bases between. CDR1 is MDHEN, CDR2 SYDVKM, per germline. This CDR3 is built from 15 residues. The CDR3 DNA reads as TGTGCCAGCAGTTTTGCGGAGGCAGCCAAAAACATTCAGTACTTC. It yields the protein CASSFAEAAKNIQYF. Full variable domain (remainder filled in from reference TRBV28 and TRBJ2-4): DVKVTQSSRYLVKRTGEKVFLECVQDMDHENMFWYRQDPGLGLRLIYFSYDVKMKEKGDIPEGYSVSREKKERFSLILESASTNQTSMYLCASSFAEAAKNIQYFGAGTRLSVL.

This clonotype was seen a handful of times. The V and J genes are TRBV10-3 and TRBJ1-1; D remains unclear. CDR3 length equals 13 residues. Trimming removed 2 bases at V and 2 bases at J, with 6 bases between. Germline V CDR1 and CDR2: ENHRY, SYGVKD. Here the CDR3 reads CAISETRNTEAFF. In DNA, the CDR3 is TGTGCCATCAGTGAGACTCGAAACACTGAAGCTTTCTTT.

The rearrangement links TRBV6-5 to TRBJ1-5; D perhaps matches TRBD1 (5 bases). V was clipped by 4 bases and J by 3 bases, with 7 bases between them. The CDR3 has 13 amino acids. Germline-derived CDR1 and CDR2 are MNHEY and SVGAGI. The CDR3 DNA reads TGTGCCAGCAGTTCAGGGTACAATCAGCCCCAGCATTTT. Translation gives CASSSGYNQPQHF.

This clonotype was recorded many times. The chain combines TRBV15 with TRBJ2-1; 10 bases match TRBD2. CDR1 and CDR2 from the germline V gene are LNHNV and YYDKDF (reference sequence). The V and J ends lost 0 bases and 0 bases, in that order; junction bases with no gene match: 5. This CDR3 contains 18 residues. CDR3 residues: CATSRDLTSGLSYNEQFF. The DNA for the CDR3 is TGTGCCACCAGCAGAGACCTGACTAGCGGGCTCTCCTACAATGAGCAGTTCTTC. The whole variable domain, filled in from reference TRBV15 and TRBJ2-1, reads DAMVIQNPRYQVTQFGKPVTLSCSQTLNHNVMYWYQQKSSQAPKLLFHYYDKDFNNEADTPDNFQSRRPNTSFCFLDIRSPGLGDTAMYLCATSRDLTSGLSYNEQFFGPGTRLTVL.

The chain uses TRBV11-2 and TRBJ2-7; D not resolved. In germline, CDR1 is SGHAT, CDR2 FQNNGV. The CDR3 covers 11 residues. Trimming stripped 5 bases from V and 5 bases from J, with 7 bases between. The CDR3 protein is CASSRNNEQYF. The CDR3 coding sequence is TGTGCCAGCAGCCGGAACAACGAGCAGTACTTC.

CDR3 in amino acids: CSVRGNSGNTIYF. The CDR3, as DNA: TGCAGCGTCCGGGGTAACTCTGGAAACACCATATATTTT. The rearrangement joins TRBV29-1 to TRBJ1-3; D unclear. Trimming took off 6 bases at V and 0 bases at J, with 9 bases between the two ends. CDR1 SQVTM and CDR2 ANQGSEA come from the germline V gene. The CDR3 has 13 amino acids.

Only a few counts were recorded for this clonotype. The rearrangement links TRBV6-2 or TRBV6-3 to TRBJ2-1; 7 bases match TRBD1. V lost 2 bases, J lost 3 bases, and 4 bases stayed unmatched. The CDR3 contains 15 residues. Germline-derived CDR1 and CDR2 are MNHEY and SVGEGT. CDR3 sequence (DNA): TGTGCCAGCAGTTACCTACCAGGGGGCTACAATGAGCAGTTCTTC. This encodes CASSYLPGGYNEQFF.

This chain joins TRBV5-1 and TRBJ1-5; 7 bases are shared with TRBD1. The CDR3 runs 16 residues. CDR1 and CDR2 from the germline V gene are SGHRS and YFSETQ. V lost 0 bases, J lost 3 bases, and 6 bases stayed unmatched. In DNA, the CDR3 is TGCGCCAGCAGCTTGGAGCCAGGGGGTTACAATCAGCCCCAGCATTTT. Translating gives CASSLEPGGYNQPQHF. Full variable domain (missing parts from reference TRBV5-1 and TRBJ1-5): KAGVTQTPRYLIKTRGQQVTLSCSPISGHRSVSWYQQTPGQGLQFLFEYFSETQRNKGNFPGRFSGRQFSNSRSEMNVSTLELGDSALYLCASSLEPGGYNQPQHFGDGTRLSIL.

The chain carries TRBV20-1 and TRBJ1-1; weak D call: TRBD1 (5 bases). Trimming shortened V by 0 bases and J by 0 bases, and 5 bases separated the two germline ends. The CDR3 has 13 residues. CDR1 is DFQATT, CDR2 SNEGSKA, per germline (reference sequence). The CDR3 protein is CSAREDMNTEAFF. CDR3 nucleotide sequence: TGCAGTGCTAGAGAGGACATGAACACTGAAGCTTTCTTT.

This clonotype was picked up many times. This chain uses TRBV29-1 with TRBJ1-2, with a tentative D call TRBD1 (5 bases). CDR1 SQVTM and CDR2 ANQGSEA come from the germline V gene. V was trimmed by 8 bases and J by 7 bases, leaving 17 bases between them. CDR3 length: 12 residues. This chain's CDR3 is CSTGKGLAGYTF. The DNA for the CDR3 is TGCAGCACCGGCAAGGGGTTGGCTGGCTACACCTTC.

CDR3 amino acids: CASRLRGGQWGPPYEQYF. As DNA, the CDR3 is TGCGCCAGCAGACTCAGAGGGGGTCAGTGGGGACCTCCCTACGAGCAGTACTTC. The chain combines TRBV5-1 with TRBJ2-7; possibly TRBD1 for D (6 bases). The CDR3 contains 18 residues. Germline V CDR1 and CDR2: SGHRS, YFSETQ. The V gene lost 5 bases and the J gene lost 2 bases, with 26 bases spanning the gap.

V usage is TRBV14 and J usage is TRBJ2-3, with 8 positions matching TRBD2. V lost 1 base to trimming and J lost 1 base; unmatched junction nucleotides: 7. The CDR3 runs 17 residues. Per germline, CDR1 SGHDN and CDR2 FVKESK. CDR3 amino acids: CASSQVQAGVRTDTQYF. For the CDR3, the DNA is TGTGCCAGCAGCCAAGTACAAGCGGGAGTTCGCACAGATACGCAGTATTTT.

The chain couples TRBV30 to TRBJ2-1, with D hard to call. CDR3 size: 14 residues. Germline assignment: CDR1 GTSNPN and CDR2 SVGIG (reference sequence). V was trimmed by 8 bases and J by 0 bases, leaving 14 bases between them. The CDR3 sequence is CAALQKSSYNEQFF. The CDR3 nucleotides are TGTGCCGCGTTGCAGAAAAGCTCCTACAATGAGCAGTTCTTC.

This clonotype was detected a few times. The chain is built from TRBV10-3 and TRBJ1-1; TRBD1 matches at 7 bases. From germline, CDR1 is ENHRY and CDR2 SYGVKD. The CDR3 spans 14 residues. The V gene end was trimmed by 7 bases and the J gene end by 3 bases; junction bases not matched to a gene: 8. CDR3: CAIKRDSGHTEAFF. In DNA, the CDR3 is TGTGCCATCAAAAGGGACAGCGGGCACACTGAAGCTTTCTTT.

This clonotype was found a few times. J is TRBJ2-3 and V is TRBV20-1, with unresolved D. Germline lookup yields CDR1 DFQATT and CDR2 SNEGSKA (reference sequence). V lost 5 bases to trimming and J lost 6 bases, with 12 bases between them. The CDR3 is 12 amino acids. The CDR3 bases are TGCAGTGCTTTACGGGTTAAGGATACGCAGTATTTT. Its protein is CSALRVKDTQYF.

In its sample, this clonotype was seen many times. The V and J genes are TRBV5-6 and TRBJ2-5, with TRBD1 matching over 8 bases. CDR3 size: 14 residues. Trimming removed 2 bases from V and 4 bases from J; junction bases left unmatched: 4. Germline V lookup: CDR1 SGHDT, CDR2 YYEEEE. The CDR3, as DNA: TGTGCCAGCAGCTTTCGGACAGGGCGAGAGACCCAGTACTTC. Amino acid sequence: CASSFRTGRETQYF.

V is TRBV7-9 and J is TRBJ2-2; 9 positions agree with TRBD1. The length of the CDR3 is 17 residues. J lost 2 bases, V lost 5 bases, and 9 bases had no gene match. CDR1 is SEHNR, CDR2 FQNEAQ, per germline (reference sequence). This CDR3 reads CASSPPTGGANTGELFF. CDR3 DNA sequence: TGTGCCAGCAGCCCACCAACAGGGGGCGCAAACACCGGGGAGCTGTTTTTT.

This clonotype was seen a handful of times. This chain links TRBV20-1 with TRBJ2-2; the match to TRBD2 covers 14 bases. There are 17 residues in the CDR3. The trim removed 1 base at V and 5 bases at J, leaving 6 bases unmatched. Germline V lookup: CDR1 DFQATT, CDR2 SNEGSKA (reference sequence). Here the CDR3 DNA reads TGCAGTGCTAGAGCCCTGACTAGCGGGGGGGGAACCGGGGAGCTGTTTTTT. Amino acid sequence: CSARALTSGGGTGELFF.

V and J are TRBV4-2 and TRBJ2-7; D uncertain. The V end lost 2 bases, the J end lost 2 bases, and 10 bases lay between the germline ends. Per the germline V gene, CDR1 is LGHNA and CDR2 is YNFKEQ. This CDR3 has 14 residues. CDR3 bases: TGTGCCAGCAGCCAAATGGGAATCGCCTACGAGCAGTACTTC. Protein product: CASSQMGIAYEQYF.

This clonotype was found a few times. This chain uses TRBV28 with TRBJ2-3, with 11 nucleotides matching TRBD2. Germline lookup yields CDR1 MDHEN and CDR2 SYDVKM. This CDR3 spans 19 amino acids. J lost 0 bases, V lost 8 bases, and 16 bases had no gene match. CDR3 loop: CASSTSGTSGRRSTDTQYF. Written as DNA, the CDR3 is TGTGCCAGCTCTACGTCGGGCACTAGCGGGAGAAGAAGCACAGATACGCAGTATTTT.

V and J are TRBV6-5 and TRBJ1-5; D gene ambiguous. This CDR3 has 15 amino acids. V was pared by 0 bases and J by 4 bases, with 10 bases between. CDR1 and CDR2 (germline): MNHEY, SVGAGI. CDR3 nucleotide sequence: TGTGCCAGCAGTTACTCCCACCGGACGAATCAGCCCCAGCATTTT. Translating it yields CASSYSHRTNQPQHF.

The genes are TRBV7-2 and TRBJ1-2; TRBD1 might be the D (6 bases). Trimming stripped 5 bases from V and 0 bases from J, with 13 bases between. Germline CDR1 SGHTA, CDR2 FQGNSA. The CDR3 runs to 15 residues. CDR3 bases: TGTGCCAGCAGCCCATGGACAGACCCTAACTATGGCTACACCTTC. Protein: CASSPWTDPNYGYTF. The full variable domain, with the rest looked up from reference TRBV7-2 and TRBJ1-2, is GAGVSQSPSNKVTEKGKDVELRCDPISGHTALYWYRQSLGQGLEFLIYFQGNSAPDKSGLPSDRFSAERTGGSVSTLTIQRTQQEDSAVYLCASSPWTDPNYGYTFGSGTRLTVV.

In its sample, this clonotype was seen many times. The chain uses TRBV7-2 and TRBJ2-5; TRBD1 aligns across 8 bases. The CDR3 runs 15 residues. Germline V gene sequence: CDR1 SGHTA, CDR2 FQGNSA. After removal of 1 base from V and 4 bases from J, the junction contained 5 bases not matched to a gene. Here the CDR3 reads CASSLGGTGRETQYF. The DNA for the CDR3 is TGTGCCAGCAGCTTAGGCGGGACAGGTCGAGAGACCCAGTACTTC.

This clonotype was found a few times. The chain joins TRBV18 to TRBJ2-7, with 14 bases matching TRBD2. V shed 0 bases, J shed 6 bases, and the junction held 4 bases outside the gene matches. Germline V gene lookup returns CDR1 KGHSH and CDR2 LQKENI. This CDR3 has 16 amino acids. CDR3: CASSPPGLAGGPEQYF. CDR3 nucleotides: TGTGCCAGCTCACCACCTGGACTAGCGGGAGGACCCGAGCAGTACTTC.

The chain links TRBV29-1 to TRBJ2-7; D might be TRBD1 (6 bases). Deletions cut 4 bases from V and 0 bases from J, with 16 bases between. This CDR3 has 15 residues. In germline, CDR1 is SQVTM, CDR2 ANQGSEA. Here the CDR3 reads CSVGWTAYSSYEQYF. The CDR3 coding sequence is TGCAGCGTTGGGTGGACAGCTTATAGCTCCTACGAGCAGTACTTC.

V gene TRBV6-2 or TRBV6-3 combines with J gene TRBJ1-1; 8 bases map to TRBD1. V was clipped by 0 bases and J by 3 bases; unmatched bases: 9. The CDR3 runs to 17 residues. From germline, CDR1 is MNHEY and CDR2 SVGEGT. The CDR3 coding sequence is TGTGCCAGCAGTTACTCGGTAGGCAGGGGGCCGGACACTGAAGCTTTCTTT. Its translation: CASSYSVGRGPDTEAFF.